Described below is a single TCR beta chain sequence and its context. The sample is drawn from a study of cytomegalovirus exposure and HLA in healthy donors. The PCR was carried out with 60 Vbeta primers and 13 Jbeta primers. The protocol was immunoSEQ multiplex PCR, while the TCRdb copy is restricted to in-frame clones and leaves out a portion. The sample has tens of thousands of clones, approximately 71% seen once. This CDR3 region has 13 residues. Germline loops: CDR1 SGHRS, CDR2 YFSETQ. V lost 4 bases, J lost 9 bases, and 14 bases lay in between. The chain links TRBV5-1 to TRBJ2-1; maybe TRBD2 (6 bases). Sequenced sample: PBMCs. The clonotype originates from a man aged 50 or older in good health and CMV-seronegative. This CDR3 is CASSLRLEGEQFF. CDR3 nucleotide sequence: TGCGCCAGCAGCCTCCGACTAGAGGGTGAGCAGTTCTTC.